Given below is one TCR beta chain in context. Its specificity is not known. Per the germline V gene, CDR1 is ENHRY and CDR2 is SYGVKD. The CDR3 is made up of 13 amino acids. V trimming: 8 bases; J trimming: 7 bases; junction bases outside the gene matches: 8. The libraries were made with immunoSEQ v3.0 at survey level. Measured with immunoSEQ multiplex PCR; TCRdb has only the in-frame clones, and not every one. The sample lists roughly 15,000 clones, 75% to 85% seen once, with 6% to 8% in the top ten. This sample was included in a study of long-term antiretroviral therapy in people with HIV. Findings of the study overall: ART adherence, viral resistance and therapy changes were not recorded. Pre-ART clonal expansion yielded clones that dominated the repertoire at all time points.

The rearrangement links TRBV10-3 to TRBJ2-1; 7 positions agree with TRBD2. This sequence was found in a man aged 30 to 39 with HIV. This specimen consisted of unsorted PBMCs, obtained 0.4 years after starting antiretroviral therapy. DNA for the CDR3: TGTGCCATCCGCCGCGGGAGTCCGAATGAGCAGTTCTTC. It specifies CAIRRGSPNEQFF.